These 16 T cell receptor beta chains were all obtained from the same sample, sequenced in a study of T cells in Graves' hyperthyroidism and ophthalmopathy. TCR beta CDR3 region amplification was performed from RNA transcripts. HTBI primers were the set used in a first-round RT-PCR of the TCR CDR3. TCRdb analysed the multiplex PCR reads with MiXCR anew, one entry per CDR3 protein. In the table there are a few hundred thousand distinct CDR3 sequences, around 20% of which are singletons. Source material: blood. Every receptor here comes from a woman between 50 and 59 years old with Graves' hyperthyroidism.

This clonotype came up many times. The V and J genes are TRBV20-1 and TRBJ1-1; D is ambiguous. Germline V gene lookup returns CDR1 DFQATT and CDR2 SNEGSKA (reference sequence). This CDR3 contains 13 residues. V shed 0 bases and J shed 2 bases, with 7 bases lying between them. CDR3 residues: CSARDNPNTEAFF. As DNA, the CDR3 is TGCAGTGCTAGAGATAACCCAAACACTGAAGCTTTCTTT.

This clonotype was found many times. The chain couples TRBV28 to TRBJ1-1; no clear D. The CDR3 contains 12 residues. The V end lost 6 bases, the J end lost 10 bases, and 15 bases lay between the germline ends. The germline V gene has CDR1 MDHEN and CDR2 SYDVKM. DNA for the CDR3: TGTGCCAGCAGGGAGACGGCCTTGAGAGCTTTCTTT. Protein sequence: CASRETALRAFF.

This clonotype occurred many times. The chain links TRBV30 to TRBJ2-1; D gene uncertain. The CDR3 sequence is 12 residues long. Trimming stripped 5 bases from V and 5 bases from J, with 10 bases between. Per germline, CDR1 GTSNPN and CDR2 SVGIG (reference sequence). The CDR3 coding sequence is TGTGCCTGGTCGCTCCGGCACAATGAGCAGTTCTTC. Encoded protein: CAWSLRHNEQFF.

The V and J genes are TRBV6-1 and TRBJ1-5; D ambiguous. Germline CDR1 is MNHNS and CDR2 is SASEGT. CDR3 size: 14 residues. Deletions cut 1 base from V and 5 bases from J, with 9 bases between. The CDR3 bases are TGTGCCAGCAGTGAAGATTGGGGTGATCAGCCCCAGCATTTT. Its translation is CASSEDWGDQPQHF.

V is TRBV9 and J is TRBJ1-2; no clear D. CDR1 and CDR2 (germline): SGDLS, YYNGEE. Trimming cost V 0 bases and J 7 bases, with 19 bases left between them. This CDR3 contains 16 residues. The CDR3 loop reads CASSVEALTGMGGYTF. The CDR3 DNA reads TGTGCCAGCAGCGTAGAAGCCCTTACGGGGATGGGTGGCTACACCTTC.

This clonotype was observed at least ten times. The chain uses TRBV28 and TRBJ2-5; tentatively, D is TRBD1 (6 bases). The length of the CDR3 is 17 residues. Trimming shortened V by 5 bases and J by 2 bases, and 21 bases separated the two germline ends. CDR1 is MDHEN and CDR2 is SYDVKM in the germline V gene. The CDR3 spells CASSTLHSPGQQETQYF. The CDR3 region has the DNA TGTGCCAGCAGTACCCTCCATTCGCCGGGACAACAAGAGACCCAGTACTTC.

V and J are TRBV27 and TRBJ1-4, with 7 bases matching TRBD1. CDR1 is MNHEY and CDR2 is SMNVEV in the germline V gene (reference sequence). Trimming at V came to 8 bases and at J to 5 bases, leaving 5 bases not matched to a gene. The CDR3 covers 13 residues. CDR3 DNA: TGTGCCAGCCGGACAGGCCTCAATGAAAAACTGTTTTTT. It is translated as CASRTGLNEKLFF.

In the case of this clonotype: Compared with germline, one end of the junction differs, possibly owing to a read error. The chain couples TRBV13 to TRBJ1-3; TRBD1 matches at 7 bases. This CDR3 is 15 amino acids long. Germline CDR1 PRHDT, CDR2 FYEKMQ (reference sequence). CDR3 loop: CASSLHRGSGNTIYF. The CDR3 coding sequence is TGCGCCAGCAGCCTTCACAGGGGTAGCGGAAACACCATATATTTT.

This sequence joins TRBV27 and TRBJ2-3; 13 positions agree with TRBD2. CDR3 size: 17 residues. After removal of 6 bases from V and 4 bases from J, the junction contained 10 bases not matched to a gene. CDR1 and CDR2 from the germline V gene are MNHEY and SMNVEV (reference sequence). DNA of the CDR3: TGTGCCAGCAGCCATGGTACTAGCGGGAGGGGGGCAGATACGCAGTATTTT. It translates to CASSHGTSGRGADTQYF.

This clonotype was counted at least ten times. The chain carries TRBV28 and TRBJ1-1; D uncertain. The CDR3 spans 15 residues. CDR1 is MDHEN, CDR2 SYDVKM, per germline. V gave up 7 bases and J gave up 0 bases, with 15 bases separating them. The DNA of the CDR3 is TGTGCCAGCACCCAATCGGGCCGGATGAACACTGAAGCTTTCTTT. It encodes CASTQSGRMNTEAFF.

This clonotype occurred many times. The chain couples TRBV7-9 to TRBJ2-1; 15 nucleotides align to TRBD2. The CDR3 loop spans 19 amino acids. Losses at the gene ends were 5 bases for V and 2 bases for J; bases not matched to a gene: 10. The germline gives CDR1 SEHNR, CDR2 FQNEAQ (reference sequence). The DNA of the CDR3 is TGTGCCAGCAGCGGAACCGGGACTAGCGGGGGGCAAGCCTACAATGAGCAGTTCTTC. Residues: CASSGTGTSGGQAYNEQFF.

This clonotype was recorded many times. The chain joins TRBV11-2 to TRBJ1-2, with 11 bases lining up with TRBD1. Trimming at V came to 5 bases and at J to 2 bases, leaving 7 bases not matched to a gene. The CDR3 contains 16 residues. From germline, CDR1 is SGHAT and CDR2 FQNNGV. This CDR3 is CASSGLDRGRNYGYTF. DNA for the CDR3: TGTGCCAGCAGCGGCTTGGACAGGGGGCGGAACTATGGCTACACCTTC.

This clonotype was seen ten or more times. This chain connects TRBV20-1 to TRBJ2-5, with D unresolved. V shed 7 bases and J shed 5 bases, with 11 bases lying between them. Germline V gives CDR1 DFQATT, CDR2 SNEGSKA (reference sequence). CDR3 length: 11 amino acids. CDR3 DNA: TGCAGTGAGCTAGTCATGGAGACCCAGTACTTC. Protein sequence: CSELVMETQYF.

This clonotype was counted at least ten times. V usage is TRBV5-5 and J usage is TRBJ1-4; 10 bases fit TRBD1. Germline CDR1 and CDR2: SGHKS and YYEKEE (reference sequence). V lost 3 bases, J lost 0 bases, and 5 bases stayed unmatched. The CDR3 contains 17 residues. In DNA, the CDR3 is TGTGCCAGCAGCTCCGCGACAGGGGGCGCAACTAATGAAAAACTGTTTTTT. This translates into CASSSATGGATNEKLFF.

This clonotype was observed at least ten times. The rearrangement uses TRBV2 and TRBJ2-6, with unresolved D. The CDR3 consists of 14 residues. Trimming cost V 0 bases and J 4 bases, with 4 bases left between them. Looked up from germline, CDR1 is SNHLY and CDR2 is FYNNEI. Here the CDR3 reads CASSEAQGANVLTF. The CDR3 DNA reads as TGTGCCAGCAGTGAAGCGCAAGGGGCCAACGTCCTGACTTTC.

This clonotype occurred many times. The genes are TRBV28 and TRBJ1-4; D is unresolved. CDR1 is MDHEN and CDR2 is SYDVKM in the germline V gene. V was pared by 8 bases and J by 7 bases, with 11 bases between. The CDR3 totals 12 residues. CDR3 nucleotides: TGTGCCAGCGTAGCGAGAGGTGAAAAACTGTTTTTT. It translates to CASVARGEKLFF.